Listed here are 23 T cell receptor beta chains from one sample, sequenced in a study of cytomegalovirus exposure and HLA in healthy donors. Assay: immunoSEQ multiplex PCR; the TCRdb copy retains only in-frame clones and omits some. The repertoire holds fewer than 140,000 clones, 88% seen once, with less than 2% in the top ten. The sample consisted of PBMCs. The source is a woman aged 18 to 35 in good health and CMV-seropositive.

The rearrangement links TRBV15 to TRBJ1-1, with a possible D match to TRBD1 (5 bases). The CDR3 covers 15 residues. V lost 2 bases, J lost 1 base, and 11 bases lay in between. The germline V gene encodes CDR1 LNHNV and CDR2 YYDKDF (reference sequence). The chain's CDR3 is CATSRRGTGNTEAFF. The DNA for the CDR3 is TGTGCCACCAGCAGAAGGGGCACGGGGAACACTGAAGCTTTCTTT.

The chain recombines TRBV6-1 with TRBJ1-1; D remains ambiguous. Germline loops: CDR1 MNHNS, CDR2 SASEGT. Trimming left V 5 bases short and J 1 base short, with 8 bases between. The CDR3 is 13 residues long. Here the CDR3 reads CASSLQENTEAFF. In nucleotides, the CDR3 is TGTGCCAGCAGTTTGCAGGAGAACACTGAAGCTTTCTTT.

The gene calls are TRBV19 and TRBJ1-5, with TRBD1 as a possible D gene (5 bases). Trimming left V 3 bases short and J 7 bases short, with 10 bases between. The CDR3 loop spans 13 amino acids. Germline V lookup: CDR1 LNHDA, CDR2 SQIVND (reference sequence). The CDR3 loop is CASSMEGWQPQHF. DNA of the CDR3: TGTGCCAGTAGTATGGAGGGGTGGCAGCCCCAGCATTTT.

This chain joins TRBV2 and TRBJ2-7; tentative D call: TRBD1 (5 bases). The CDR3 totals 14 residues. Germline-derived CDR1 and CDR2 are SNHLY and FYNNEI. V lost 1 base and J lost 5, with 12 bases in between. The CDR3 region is CASSEVRVSNEQYV. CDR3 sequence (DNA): TGTGCCAGCAGTGAAGTCAGGGTTTCCAACGAGCAGTACGTC.

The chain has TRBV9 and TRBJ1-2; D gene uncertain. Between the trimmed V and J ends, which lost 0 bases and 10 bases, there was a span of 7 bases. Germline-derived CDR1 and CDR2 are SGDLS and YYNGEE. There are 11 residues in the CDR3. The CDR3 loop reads CASSVGGFYTF. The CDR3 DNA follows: TGTGCCAGCAGCGTAGGAGGGTTCTACACCTTC.

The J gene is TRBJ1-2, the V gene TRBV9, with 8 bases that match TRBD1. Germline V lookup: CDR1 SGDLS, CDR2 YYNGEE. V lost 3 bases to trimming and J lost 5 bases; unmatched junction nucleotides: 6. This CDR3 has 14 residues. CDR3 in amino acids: CASSGQGAPYGYTF. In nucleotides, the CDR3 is TGTGCCAGCAGCGGGCAGGGGGCTCCGTATGGCTACACCTTC.

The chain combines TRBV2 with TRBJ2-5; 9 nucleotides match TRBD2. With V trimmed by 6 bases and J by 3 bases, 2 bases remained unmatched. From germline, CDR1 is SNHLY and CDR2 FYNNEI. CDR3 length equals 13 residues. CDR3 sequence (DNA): TGTGCCAGCAGGGTAGCGGGGGAAGAGACCCAGTACTTC. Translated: CASRVAGEETQYF.

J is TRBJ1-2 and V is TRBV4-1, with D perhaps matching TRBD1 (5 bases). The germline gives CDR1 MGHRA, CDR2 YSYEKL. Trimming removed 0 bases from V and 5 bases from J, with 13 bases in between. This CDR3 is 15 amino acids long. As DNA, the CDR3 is TGCGCCAGCAGCCAAGATGGGGCCGGCTCGTATGGCTACACCTTC. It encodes CASSQDGAGSYGYTF.

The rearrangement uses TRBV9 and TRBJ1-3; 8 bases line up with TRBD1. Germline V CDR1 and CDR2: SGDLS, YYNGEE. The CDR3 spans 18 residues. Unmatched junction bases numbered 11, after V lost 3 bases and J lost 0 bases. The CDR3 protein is CASSAGTGWGFSGNTIYF. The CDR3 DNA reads TGTGCCAGCAGCGCGGGGACAGGTTGGGGGTTCTCTGGAAACACCATATATTTT.

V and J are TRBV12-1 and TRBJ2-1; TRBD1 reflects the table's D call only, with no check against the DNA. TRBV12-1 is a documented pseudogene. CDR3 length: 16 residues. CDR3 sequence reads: CASSRANRGFNNEQFF. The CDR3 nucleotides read TGTGCCAGCAGCAGGGCTAACAGGGGATTTAACAATGAGCAGTTCTTC.

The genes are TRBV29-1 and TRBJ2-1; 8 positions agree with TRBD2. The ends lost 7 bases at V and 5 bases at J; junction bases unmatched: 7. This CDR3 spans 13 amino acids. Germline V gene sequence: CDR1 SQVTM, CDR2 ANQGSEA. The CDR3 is CSAPGGGHNEQFF. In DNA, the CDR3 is TGCAGCGCTCCGGGGGGGGGCCACAATGAGCAGTTCTTC.

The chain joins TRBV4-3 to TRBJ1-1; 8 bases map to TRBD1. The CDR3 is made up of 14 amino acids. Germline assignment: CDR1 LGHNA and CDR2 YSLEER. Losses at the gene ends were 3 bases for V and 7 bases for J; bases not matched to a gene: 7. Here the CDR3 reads CASSHSGGAGEAFF. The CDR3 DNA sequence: TGCGCCAGCAGCCACTCAGGGGGCGCGGGTGAAGCTTTCTTT.

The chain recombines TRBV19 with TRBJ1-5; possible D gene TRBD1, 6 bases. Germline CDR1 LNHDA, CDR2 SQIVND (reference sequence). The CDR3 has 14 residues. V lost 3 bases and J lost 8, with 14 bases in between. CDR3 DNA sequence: TGTGCCAGTAGTATGGGCGGGGGCGCGAAGCCCCAGCATTTT. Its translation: CASSMGGGAKPQHF.

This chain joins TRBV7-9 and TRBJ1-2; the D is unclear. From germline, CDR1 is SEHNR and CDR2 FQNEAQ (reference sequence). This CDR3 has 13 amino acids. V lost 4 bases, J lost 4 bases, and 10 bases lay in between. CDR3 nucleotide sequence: TGTGCCAGCAGCTCACTACGCTCCTATGGCTACACCTTC. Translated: CASSSLRSYGYTF.

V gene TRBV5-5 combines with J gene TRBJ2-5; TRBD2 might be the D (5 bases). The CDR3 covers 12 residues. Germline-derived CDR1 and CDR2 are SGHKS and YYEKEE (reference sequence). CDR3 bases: TGTGCTTCAACTCCCGGCGGGGAGACCCAGTACTTC. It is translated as CASTPGGETQYF. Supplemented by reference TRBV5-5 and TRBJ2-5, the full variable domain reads DAGVTQSPTHLIKTRGQQVTLRCSPISGHKSVSWYQQVLGQGPQFIFQYYEKEERGRGNFPDRFSARQFPNYSSELNVNALLLGDSALYLCASTPGGETQYFGPGTRLLVL.

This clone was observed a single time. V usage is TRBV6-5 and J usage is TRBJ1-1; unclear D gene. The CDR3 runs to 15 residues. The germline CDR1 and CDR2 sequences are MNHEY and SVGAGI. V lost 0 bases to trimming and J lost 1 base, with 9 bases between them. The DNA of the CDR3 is TGTGCCAGCAGTTACTCGCCCCAGGAGAACACTGAAGCTTTCTTT. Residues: CASSYSPQENTEAFF.

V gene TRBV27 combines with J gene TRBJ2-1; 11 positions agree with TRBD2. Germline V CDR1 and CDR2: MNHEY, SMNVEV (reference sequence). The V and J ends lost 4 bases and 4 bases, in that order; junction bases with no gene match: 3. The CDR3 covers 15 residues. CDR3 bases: TGTGCCAGCAGTTCGCTAGCGGGGGGATACAATGAGCAGTTCTTC. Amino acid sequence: CASSSLAGGYNEQFF.

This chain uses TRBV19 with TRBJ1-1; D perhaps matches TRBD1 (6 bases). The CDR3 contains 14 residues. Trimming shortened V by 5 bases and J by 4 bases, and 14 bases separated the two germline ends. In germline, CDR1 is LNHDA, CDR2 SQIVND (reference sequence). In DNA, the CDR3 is TGTGCCAGTAGTGAACAGGGTGCGAGCACTGAAGCTTTCTTT. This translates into CASSEQGASTEAFF.

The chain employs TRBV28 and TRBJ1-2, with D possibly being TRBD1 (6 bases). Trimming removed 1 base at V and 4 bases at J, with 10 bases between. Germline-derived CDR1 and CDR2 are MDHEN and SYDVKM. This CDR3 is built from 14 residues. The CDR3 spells CASSLFTTGYGYTF. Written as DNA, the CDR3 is TGTGCCAGCAGTTTATTCACGACAGGCTATGGCTACACCTTC.

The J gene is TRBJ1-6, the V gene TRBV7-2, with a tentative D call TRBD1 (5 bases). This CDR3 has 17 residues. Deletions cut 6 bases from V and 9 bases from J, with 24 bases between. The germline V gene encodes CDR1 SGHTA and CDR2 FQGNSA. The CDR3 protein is CASRGLRATSIGSPLHF. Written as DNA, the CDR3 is TGTGCCAGCAGGGGGCTTCGGGCCACCTCAATCGGTTCACCCCTCCACTTT.

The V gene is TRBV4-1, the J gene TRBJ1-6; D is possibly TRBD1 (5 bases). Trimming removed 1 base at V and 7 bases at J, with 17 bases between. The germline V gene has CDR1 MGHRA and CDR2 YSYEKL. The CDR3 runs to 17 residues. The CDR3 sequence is CASSQGHAGLRNSPLHF. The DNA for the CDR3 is TGCGCCAGCAGCCAAGGCCATGCAGGGCTCAGGAATTCACCCCTCCACTTT.

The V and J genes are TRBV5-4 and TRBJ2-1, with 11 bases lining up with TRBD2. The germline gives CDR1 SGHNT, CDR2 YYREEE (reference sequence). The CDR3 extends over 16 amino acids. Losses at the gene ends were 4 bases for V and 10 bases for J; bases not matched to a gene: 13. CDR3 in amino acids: CASSPQLAGAPTEQFF. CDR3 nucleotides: TGTGCCAGCAGCCCTCAACTAGCGGGGGCGCCCACCGAGCAGTTCTTC. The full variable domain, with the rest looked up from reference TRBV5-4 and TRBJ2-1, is ETGVTQSPTHLIKTRGQQVTLRCSSQSGHNTVSWYQQALGQGPQFIFQYYREEENGRGNFPPRFSGLQFPNYSSELNVNALELDDSALYLCASSPQLAGAPTEQFFGPGTRLTVL.

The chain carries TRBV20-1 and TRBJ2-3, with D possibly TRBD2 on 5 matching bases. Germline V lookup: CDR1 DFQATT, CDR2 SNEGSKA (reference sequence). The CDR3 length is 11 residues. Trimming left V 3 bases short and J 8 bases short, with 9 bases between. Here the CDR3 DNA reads TGCAGTGCTAGGAGCGGAGGTACGCAGTATTTT. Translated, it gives CSARSGGTQYF.